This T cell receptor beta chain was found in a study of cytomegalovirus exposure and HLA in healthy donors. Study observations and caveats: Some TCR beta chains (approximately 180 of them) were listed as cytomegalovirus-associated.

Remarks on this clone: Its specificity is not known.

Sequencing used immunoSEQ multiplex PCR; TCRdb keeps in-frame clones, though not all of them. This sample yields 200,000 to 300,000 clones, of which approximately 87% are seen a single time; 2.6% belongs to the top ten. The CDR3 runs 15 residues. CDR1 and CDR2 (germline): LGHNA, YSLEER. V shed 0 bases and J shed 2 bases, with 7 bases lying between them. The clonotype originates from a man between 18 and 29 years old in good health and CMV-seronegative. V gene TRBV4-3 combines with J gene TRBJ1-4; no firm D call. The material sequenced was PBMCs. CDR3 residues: CASSQDSGTNEKLFF. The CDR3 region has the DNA TGCGCCAGCAGCCAAGACTCCGGGACTAATGAAAAACTGTTTTTT.